The rows below give T cell receptor beta chains drawn from one sample of a study of cytomegalovirus exposure and HLA in healthy donors. Sequencing used immunoSEQ multiplex PCR; TCRdb keeps in-frame clones, though not all of them. This sample yields 150,000 to 200,000 clones, of which roughly 77% are seen a single time; approximately 5% belongs to the top ten. Sequenced material: PBMCs. These receptors came from a man aged 18 to 30 in good health and CMV-seropositive. Both conserved end residues are part of each CDR3. The order of the fields is D gene, CDR3 length, V gene, clone size, J gene, CDR3 protein, CDR3 DNA. The D gene is left open where the match is weak. Where a row states a size, it is once, few, many or the class of an expanded clone; other rows omit it.

.	16	TRBV6-4	.	TRBJ2-1	CASSDSKQGSYNEQFF	TGTGCCAGCAGTGACTCGAAACAGGGCTCCTACAATGAGCAGTTCTTC
.	15	TRBV7-8	.	TRBJ1-2	CASSLGVRAENGYTF	TGTGCCAGCAGCTTAGGTGTCAGGGCAGAAAATGGCTACACCTTC
.	13	TRBV6-1	.	TRBJ1-1	CASSDKMNTEAFF	TGTGCCAGCAGCGACAAGATGAACACTGAAGCTTTCTTT
.	15	TRBV9	.	TRBJ1-4	CASSAGQTTNEKLFF	TGTGCCAGCAGCGCTGGACAGACAACTAATGAAAAACTGTTTTTT
.	11	TRBV20-1	.	TRBJ2-5	CSARTARSQYF	TGCAGTGCTAGGACAGCCCGGAGCCAGTACTTC
.	13	TRBV27	.	TRBJ2-2	CASGQPNTGELFF	TGTGCCAGCGGACAGCCGAACACCGGGGAGCTGTTTTTT
.	15	TRBV7-6	.	TRBJ1-6	CASSIDSGDNSPLHF	TGTGCCAGCAGCATTGATTCAGGGGATAATTCACCCCTCCACTTT
.	14	TRBV11-2	.	TRBJ1-2	CASSLDPGYSGYTF	TGTGCCAGCAGCTTAGATCCGGGGTACTCTGGCTACACCTTC
.	12	TRBV5-6	few	TRBJ2-5	CASSRDQETQYF	TGTGCCAGCAGCCGAGACCAAGAGACCCAGTACTTC
.	15	TRBV4-2	few	TRBJ1-5	CASSQEGSGNQPQHF	TGTGCCAGCAGCCAAGAGGGCAGTGGCAATCAGCCCCAGCATTTT
.	16	TRBV7-8	.	TRBJ2-2	CASSSLASANTGELFF	TGTGCCAGCAGCTCCCTAGCGTCCGCGAACACCGGGGAGCTGTTTTTT
.	12	TRBV10-3	.	TRBJ2-1	CAIRAGDNEQFF	TGTGCCATCAGGGCCGGGGACAATGAGCAGTTCTTC